Listed below are T cell receptor beta chains from one sample, sequenced in a study of OX40 agonist ivuxolimab in advanced cancers. The protocol was immunoSEQ multiplex PCR, while the TCRdb copy is restricted to in-frame clones and leaves out a portion. Of approximately 60,000 clones in the sample, 84% were seen once. The material was CD4+ or CD8+ T cells sorted from blood, obtained in a trial of the OX40 agonist ivuxolimab. The receptors shown here come from an adult with an advanced solid tumor such as melanoma, head and neck, liver or kidney cancer. Each CDR3 is given with its conserved first and last residue. Each record gives: V gene, clone size, D gene, J gene, CDR3 protein, CDR3 DNA. D genes are given only for firm matches. The listing skips clone size in some rows; elsewhere it reads once, few, many or a size class.

TRBV25-1	few	-	TRBJ2-3	CASSESGTATDTQYF	TGTGCCAGCAGTGAATCCGGGACGGCCACAGATACGCAGTATTTT
TRBV11-2	-	-	TRBJ1-3	CASSFNSGNTIYF	TGTGCCAGCAGCTTCAACTCTGGAAACACCATATATTTT
TRBV7-9	-	-	TRBJ1-6	CASTTQGSNSPLHF	TGTGCCAGCACAACGCAGGGGTCTAATTCACCCCTCCACTTT
TRBV5-1	-	TRBD2	TRBJ2-1	CASSFEKTSAEQNEQFF	TGCGCCAGCAGCTTCGAGAAAACTAGCGCCGAGCAGAATGAGCAGTTCTTC
TRBV4-1	-	-	TRBJ1-5	CASSQGGPGGSVKPQHF	TGCGCCAGCAGCCAAGGAGGACCGGGGGGCTCGGTTAAGCCCCAGCATTTT
TRBV5-1	once	TRBD1	TRBJ2-5	CASSPSRDSQETQYF	TGCGCCAGCAGCCCAAGCCGGGACAGCCAAGAGACCCAGTACTTC
TRBV5-1	-	-	TRBJ2-3	CASSNQASTDTQYF	TGCGCCAGCAGCAACCAGGCTAGCACAGATACGCAGTATTTT
TRBV14	-	-	TRBJ2-3	CASSQGGGTDTQYF	TGTGCCAGCAGCCAAGGGGGGGGCACAGATACGCAGTATTTT
TRBV10-2	-	-	TRBJ1-5	CASRARDLSNQPQHF	TGCGCCAGCAGAGCCCGGGACCTGAGCAATCAGCCCCAGCATTTT
TRBV5-6	once	-	TRBJ1-2	CASSFVGTDGYTF	TGTGCCAGCAGCTTTGTTGGGACGGATGGCTACACCTTC
TRBV6-6	-	TRBD1	TRBJ1-3	CASSYGTAQVGNTIYF	TGTGCCAGCAGTTACGGGACAGCCCAAGTTGGAAACACCATATATTTT
TRBV5-4	-	-	TRBJ1-1	CASTRDQGLNTEAFF	TGTGCCAGCACTCGGGACCAGGGGCTGAACACTGAAGCTTTCTTT
TRBV19	many	-	TRBJ1-5	CASSVREGQPQHF	TGTGCCAGTAGTGTCAGGGAAGGTCAGCCCCAGCATTTT
TRBV19	-	-	TRBJ2-7	CASRATAMPRYEQYF	TGTGCCAGTAGGGCTACAGCTATGCCGAGATACGAGCAGTACTTC
TRBV30	few	-	TRBJ2-2	CAWTQGRVYRELFF	TGTGCCTGGACACAGGGTAGGGTGTACCGGGAGCTGTTTTTT
TRBV29-1	few	-	TRBJ1-5	CSTNQPQHF	TGCAGCACAAATCAGCCCCAGCATTTT
TRBV5-5	-	TRBD1	TRBJ1-4	CASSLNRQGSNEKLFF	TGTGCCAGCAGCTTAAATAGACAGGGCAGTAATGAAAAACTGTTTTTT
TRBV18	-	-	TRBJ2-1	CASSPLFQGGANNEQFF	TGTGCCAGCTCACCGCTATTCCAGGGGGGCGCAAACAATGAGCAGTTCTTC
TRBV7-9	-	TRBD1	TRBJ1-2	CASSETTGGFYGYTF	TGTGCCAGCAGCGAAACTACAGGGGGATTCTATGGCTACACCTTC
TRBV7-9	-	-	TRBJ1-1	CASILLENTEAFF	TGTGCCAGCATCCTCTTGGAGAACACTGAAGCTTTCTTT
TRBV7-9	-	-	TRBJ1-2	CASSLPQTDYGYTF	TGTGCCAGCAGCTTACCACAGACTGACTATGGCTACACCTTC
TRBV5-4	-	TRBD1	TRBJ1-3	CASSFGQASGNTIYF	TGTGCCAGCAGCTTTGGACAGGCCTCTGGAAACACCATATATTTT
TRBV7-2	-	-	TRBJ2-2	CASSSPNTGELFF	TGTGCCAGCAGCAGCCCGAACACCGGGGAGCTGTTTTTT
TRBV30	-	-	TRBJ2-1	CAWSQGRGGSYNEQFF	TGTGCCTGGAGTCAGGGCAGGGGAGGCTCCTACAATGAGCAGTTCTTC